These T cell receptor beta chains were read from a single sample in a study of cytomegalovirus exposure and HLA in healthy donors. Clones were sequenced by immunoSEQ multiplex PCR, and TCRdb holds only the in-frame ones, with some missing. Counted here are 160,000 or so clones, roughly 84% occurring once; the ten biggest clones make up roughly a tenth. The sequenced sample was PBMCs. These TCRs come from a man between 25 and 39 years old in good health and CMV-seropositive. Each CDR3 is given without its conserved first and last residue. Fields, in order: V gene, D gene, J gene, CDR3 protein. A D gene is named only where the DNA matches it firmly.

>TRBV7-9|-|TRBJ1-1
ASSLGPSTEAF
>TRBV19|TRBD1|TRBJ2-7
ASSPGTAEGEQY
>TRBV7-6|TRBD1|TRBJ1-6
ASSPGTVNSPLH
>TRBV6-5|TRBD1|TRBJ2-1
ASSRQGPSYNEQF
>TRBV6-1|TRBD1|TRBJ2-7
ASSELGQGPYEQY
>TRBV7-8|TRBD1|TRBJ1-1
ASRGNRGRMTEAF
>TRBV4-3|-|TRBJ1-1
ASSPGLRERAEAF
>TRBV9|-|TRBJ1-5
ASSVESQGRPQH
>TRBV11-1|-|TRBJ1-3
ASSRSDIPGNTIY
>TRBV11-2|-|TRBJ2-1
ASSFGQGRNEQF